This T cell receptor (beta chain) was sequenced for a study of identical twins. Unique molecular identifiers were present on cDNA, and template switching added a universal primer site. Each CDR3 protein gets one entry after TCRdb re-called the 5' RACE reads with MiXCR. Altogether hundreds of thousands of distinct CDR3 sequences are present, 8.6% being singletons, with the ten largest covering roughly 0.9%. The table lists this clonotype with a few counts. The antigen remains unidentified. Study-wide findings and caveats: Fewer insertions marked abundant cord blood beta clonotypes; young adult naive trended weakly, memory not at all. Beta out-of-frame twin sharing showed a weaker excess.

Germline V lookup: CDR1 SGDLS, CDR2 YYNGEE. The CDR3 has 21 residues. V lost 0 bases and J 3 bases, leaving 28 bases between the germline ends. Everyone who donated was a healthy Caucasian. These data were likewise used in another study, on yellow fever vaccine responses in identical twins.

Material: PBMCs. The rearrangement joins TRBV9 to TRBJ2-1; D is tentatively TRBD1 or TRBD2 (6 bases each). The receptor comes from a woman aged 18-30 years in good health. CDR3 in amino acids: CASSVERTGRKPPLYYNEQFF. The CDR3 DNA follows: TGTGCCAGCAGCGTAGAAAGAACAGGGAGGAAGCCCCCATTATACTACAATGAGCAGTTCTTC.